This paragraph covers one TCR beta chain sequence. Its specificity is not known. This entry comes from a study of cytomegalovirus exposure and HLA in healthy donors. Overall study results and limits: The authors enumerated roughly 180 TCR beta chains as linked to cytomegalovirus.

The trim removed 4 bases at V and 5 bases at J, leaving 4 bases unmatched. The CDR3 has 14 amino acids. Germline CDR1 reads MNHEY; CDR2 reads SVGAGI. Assay used: immunoSEQ multiplex PCR; TCRdb lists only in-frame clones, some missing. Here the sample spans roughly 260,000 clones, about 87% being singletons. The chain combines TRBV6-5 with TRBJ2-1; 8 positions agree with TRBD1. Sequencing used PBMCs. This clonotype was obtained from a man younger than 35 in good health and CMV-seronegative. CDR3 bases: TGTGCCAGCAGTTCGCAGGGGGCAAACAATGAGCAGTTCTTC. Residues: CASSSQGANNEQFF.